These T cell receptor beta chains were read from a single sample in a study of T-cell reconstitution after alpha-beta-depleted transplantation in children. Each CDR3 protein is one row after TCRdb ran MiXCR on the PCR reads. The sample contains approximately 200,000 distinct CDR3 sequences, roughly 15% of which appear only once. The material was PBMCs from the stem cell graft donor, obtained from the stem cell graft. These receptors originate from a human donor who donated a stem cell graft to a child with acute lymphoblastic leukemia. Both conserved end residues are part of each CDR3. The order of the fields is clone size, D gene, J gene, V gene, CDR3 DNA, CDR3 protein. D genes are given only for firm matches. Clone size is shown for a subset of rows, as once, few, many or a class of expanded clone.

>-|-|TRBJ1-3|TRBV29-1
TGCAGCGTTGTGGGACTCTTCGGAAACACCATATATTTT
CSVVGLFGNTIYF
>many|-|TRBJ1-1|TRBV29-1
TGCAGCGTTGCGGAGGGGCAGAACACTGAAGCTTTCTTT
CSVAEGQNTEAFF
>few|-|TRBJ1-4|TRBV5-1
TGCGCCAGCAGCCTCCAAAATGAAAAACTGTTTTTT
CASSLQNEKLFF
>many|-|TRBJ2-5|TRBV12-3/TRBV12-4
TGTGCCAGCAGTTTAGCAGTGAGTCGGATTTCGGAGACCCAGTACTTC
CASSLAVSRISETQYF
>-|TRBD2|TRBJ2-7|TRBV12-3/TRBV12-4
TGTGCCAGCAGTACGGGACTAGCGGGAGGGAGCTCCTACGAGCAGTACTTC
CASSTGLAGGSSYEQYF
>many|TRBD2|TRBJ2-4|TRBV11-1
TGTGCCAGCAGCTATGTGACTAGCGGGAGGGCCAGGGCCAAAAACATTCAGTACTTC
CASSYVTSGRARAKNIQYF
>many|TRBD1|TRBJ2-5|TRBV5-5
TGTGCCAGCAGTGGGACAGAGGTCCAAGAGACCCAGTACTTC
CASSGTEVQETQYF
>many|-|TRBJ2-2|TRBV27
TGTGCCAGCAGTTTTCTGAGGGGGATTACCGGGGAGCTGTTTTTT
CASSFLRGITGELFF
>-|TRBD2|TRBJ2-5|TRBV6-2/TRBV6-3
TGTGCCAGCAGTCGGGACTATTCGTACCAAGAGACCCAGTACTTC
CASSRDYSYQETQYF
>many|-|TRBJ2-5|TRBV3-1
TGTGCCAGCAGCCAAGGATTGGAAGAGACCCAGTACTTC
CASSQGLEETQYF
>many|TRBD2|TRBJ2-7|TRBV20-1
TGCAGTGCTAGACCCACGGGACTAGCGGAAAAGCCCTCCTACGAGCAGTACTTC
CSARPTGLAEKPSYEQYF
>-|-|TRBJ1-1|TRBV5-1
TGCGCCAGCAGCCGCATGGGGGGGAACACTGAAGCTTTCTTT
CASSRMGGNTEAFF
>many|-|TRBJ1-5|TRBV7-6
TGTGCCAGCAGCTTAGGTAGGGGCGACCAGCATTTT
CASSLGRGDQHF
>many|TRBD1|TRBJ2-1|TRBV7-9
TGTGCCAGCAGCCCCAGGGACAGGTTAAATGAGCAGTTCTTC
CASSPRDRLNEQFF
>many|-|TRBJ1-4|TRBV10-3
TGTGCCATCAGTGAGTCGGGGGGGAGTGAAAAACTGTTTTTT
CAISESGGSEKLFF
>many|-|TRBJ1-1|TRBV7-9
TGTGCCAGCAGCTCCTTGGCGATCCGAACGAACACTGAAGCTTTCTTT
CASSSLAIRTNTEAFF
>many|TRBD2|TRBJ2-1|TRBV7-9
TGTGCCAGCAGCTTAGGCACTAGCGGGAGAAGAGATGAGCAGTTCTTC
CASSLGTSGRRDEQFF
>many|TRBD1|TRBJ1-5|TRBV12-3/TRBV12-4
TGTGCCAGCAGTTTGATAGGGACAGGCCATCAGCCCCAGCATTTT
CASSLIGTGHQPQHF
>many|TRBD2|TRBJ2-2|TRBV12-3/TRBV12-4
TGTGCCAGCAGAGCAGGGACTAGCGGGAGGGGCGGGGAGCTGTTTTTT
CASRAGTSGRGGELFF
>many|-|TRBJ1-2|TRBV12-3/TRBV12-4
TGTGCCATTAAAAAGGTGGGGCGCGCTGGCTACACCTTC
CAIKKVGRAGYTF
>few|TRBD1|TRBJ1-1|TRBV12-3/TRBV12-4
TGTGCCAGCAGGGACAGGCTCACTGAAGCTTTCTTT
CASRDRLTEAFF
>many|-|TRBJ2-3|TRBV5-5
TGTGCCAGCAGCGGGTCCACATATACGCAGTATTTT
CASSGSTYTQYF
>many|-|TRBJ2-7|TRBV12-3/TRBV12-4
TGTGCCAGCAGCTGGCGGGACGAGCAGTACTTC
CASSWRDEQYF
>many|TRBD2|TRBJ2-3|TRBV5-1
TGCGCCAGCAGCTGGAAACTAGCGGGAGGAGGAACAGATACGCAGTATTTT
CASSWKLAGGGTDTQYF
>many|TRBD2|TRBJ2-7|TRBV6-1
TGTGCCAGCAGCTCCATCCGGGACTATACCTACGAGCAGTACTTC
CASSSIRDYTYEQYF